These T cell receptor beta chains were read from a single sample in a study of blood T cell repertoires in COVID-19. Clones were read by immunoSEQ multiplex PCR, and TCRdb kept only the in-frame ones, dropping some. The data show roughly 200,000 clones, around 85% seen once. The sequencing input was PBMCs or T cells enriched from blood (not recorded which). All receptors derive from a man in his forties or fifties who had recovered from COVID-19. CDR3s include the opening cysteine and the closing phenylalanine or tryptophan. D genes are given only for firm matches. Size is stated for part of the rows, as once, few or many counts, or as a class when the clone is expanded.

clone size: .
J gene: TRBJ1-2
V gene: TRBV6-5
D gene: .
CDR3 DNA: TGTGCCAGCACAACGGACTATGGCTACACCTTC
CDR3 protein: CASTTDYGYTF

clone size: .
J gene: TRBJ2-7
V gene: TRBV5-4
D gene: TRBD1
CDR3 DNA: TGTGCCAGCAGCTTCGGGACAGAGAGAGAGCAGTACTTC
CDR3 protein: CASSFGTEREQYF

clone size: .
J gene: TRBJ1-4
V gene: TRBV5-1
D gene: .
CDR3 DNA: TGCGCCAGCCGAGAGGGGGGAGGGACGAACGAAAAACTGTTTTTT
CDR3 protein: CASREGGGTNEKLFF

clone size: .
J gene: TRBJ1-2
V gene: TRBV11-2
D gene: .
CDR3 DNA: TGTGCCAGCAGCACGCAAGGGGGGGGGCTAGGTGGCTACACCTTC
CDR3 protein: CASSTQGGGLGGYTF

clone size: .
J gene: TRBJ2-1
V gene: TRBV9
D gene: .
CDR3 DNA: TGTGCCAGCAGCGGACGACTAGTAACGGATGAGCAGTTCTTC
CDR3 protein: CASSGRLVTDEQFF

clone size: few
J gene: TRBJ2-2
V gene: TRBV3-1/TRBV3-2
D gene: .
CDR3 DNA: TGTGCCAGCAGCCAAAATCTCGGGGAGCTGTTTTTT
CDR3 protein: CASSQNLGELFF

clone size: once
J gene: TRBJ1-1
V gene: TRBV18
D gene: .
CDR3 DNA: TGTGCCAGCTCAACCGGGACGGGGGTAATAGCTGAAGCTTTCTTT
CDR3 protein: CASSTGTGVIAEAFF

clone size: .
J gene: TRBJ1-5
V gene: TRBV4-2
D gene: .
CDR3 DNA: TGTGCCAGCAGCCTGAGTTTTTCGCGCGGGGATCAGCCCCAGCATTTT
CDR3 protein: CASSLSFSRGDQPQHF

clone size: .
J gene: TRBJ2-2
V gene: TRBV30
D gene: TRBD2
CDR3 DNA: TGTGCCTGGAGTGCTTTTCTAGCGGGAGCAAGTACCGGGGAGCTGTTTTTT
CDR3 protein: CAWSAFLAGASTGELFF

clone size: .
J gene: TRBJ1-1
V gene: TRBV28
D gene: .
CDR3 DNA: TGTGCCAGCAGTCAAAGGACAGTAATGAACACTGAAGCTTTCTTT
CDR3 protein: CASSQRTVMNTEAFF

clone size: .
J gene: TRBJ2-5
V gene: TRBV6-2/TRBV6-3
D gene: TRBD1
CDR3 DNA: TGTGCCAGCAGTCCCGGGACAGGGGTCGAGACCCAGTACTTC
CDR3 protein: CASSPGTGVETQYF

clone size: .
J gene: TRBJ1-2
V gene: TRBV2
D gene: TRBD1
CDR3 DNA: TGTGCCAGCAGTCGAGTTCAGGGGACAGATGGCTACACCTTC
CDR3 protein: CASSRVQGTDGYTF

clone size: .
J gene: TRBJ2-7
V gene: TRBV19
D gene: .
CDR3 DNA: TGTGCCAGTAGTATGGGTTTTAAGGGGCAGCAGTACTTC
CDR3 protein: CASSMGFKGQQYF

clone size: .
J gene: TRBJ2-7
V gene: TRBV7-9
D gene: TRBD1
CDR3 DNA: TGTGCCAGCAGCACCCCAGGACAGGCCTACGAGCAGTACTTC
CDR3 protein: CASSTPGQAYEQYF